What follows are 2 T cell receptor beta chains derived from one specimen sequenced in a study of blood T cell repertoires in COVID-19 (TCRdb year 2020). Library method: the immunoSEQ multiplex PCR assay. TCRdb provides this immuneACCESS table in a form limited to in-frame rearrangements. Some clones are lacking; in checked studies, under half of them reflect an unresolved V gene, and why the rest are absent is not known. Across this sample there are fewer than 150,000 clones, with 84% seen only once. In total, the top ten clones hold about 8% of the sample. Sequencing was carried out using peripheral blood. The receptors were gathered from a human donor in a cohort sampled during active COVID-19.

The rearrangement links TRBV27 to TRBJ1-4; D gene ambiguous. Germline V gene sequence: CDR1 MNHEY, CDR2 SMNVEV (reference sequence). This CDR3 is built from 19 residues. V lost 2 bases and J lost 1, with 20 bases in between. The chain's CDR3 is CASSLKFVERARTNEKLFF. Written as DNA, the CDR3 is TGTGCCAGCAGTTTAAAGTTTGTGGAGAGGGCAAGAACTAATGAAAAACTGTTTTTT.

This clone was observed a single time. V gene TRBV5-1 combines with J gene TRBJ2-5; the match to TRBD1 covers 8 bases. Per germline, CDR1 SGHRS and CDR2 YFSETQ. This CDR3 region has 16 residues. V dropped 4 bases and J dropped 7; count of bases not matched to a gene: 15. Here the CDR3 DNA reads TGCGCCAGCAGCCCTCGCGGGACAGGACCTGGGGGGACCCAGTACTTC. Amino acid sequence: CASSPRGTGPGGTQYF.